This entry describes one T cell receptor beta chain. The antigen is unknown. Looked up from germline, CDR1 is ENHRY and CDR2 is SYGVKD. Trimming shortened V by 4 bases and J by 2 bases, and 18 bases separated the two germline ends. There are 16 residues in the CDR3. The data were produced by immunoSEQ multiplex PCR, yet TCRdb's version contains in-frame clones alone and is incomplete. The table has 15,000 or so clones, approximately 83% seen once. This sample stems from a study of brain metastases from non-small cell lung cancer. Findings and limits, study-wide: Expanded T-cell clones appeared in roughly 60% of brain metastases over primaries. Metastases had sparse T cells but largely shared repertoires with primaries.

V is TRBV10-3 and J is TRBJ2-7, with D perhaps matching TRBD2 (6 bases). Material: primary lung tumor tissue. The sequence derives from a donor aged 40 or older with non-small cell lung cancer. Here the CDR3 reads CAISGYRDSGTYEQYF. CDR3 DNA: TGTGCCATCAGTGGATACCGGGACTCCGGGACCTACGAGCAGTACTTC.